Reported below is one TCR beta chain. This record comes from a study of T cell repertoires in cytomegalovirus infection. TCRdb re-analysed the reads in MiXCR, keeping a single row per CDR3 protein. The sample carries 450,000 to 600,000 distinct CDR3 sequences, roughly 12% recorded once. Germline CDR1 SGHRS, CDR2 YFSETQ. V was pared by 0 bases and J by 6 bases, with 12 bases between. This CDR3 contains 14 residues. The TCR originated in a human donor in good health (CMV status not recorded). Some clones in this sample may be carry-over from other donors' samples. The genes are TRBV5-1 and TRBJ1-2; D is perhaps TRBD1 (5 bases). Material for sequencing was PBMCs. As DNA, the CDR3 is TGCGCCAGCAGCTTGGGCTCAGGGCGTGATGGCTACACCTTC. Translation gives CASSLGSGRDGYTF. Using reference TRBV5-1 and TRBJ1-2 for the parts outside the CDR3, the full variable domain is KAGVTQTPRYLIKTRGQQVTLSCSPISGHRSVSWYQQTPGQGLQFLFEYFSETQRNKGNFPGRFSGRQFSNSRSEMNVSTLELGDSALYLCASSLGSGRDGYTFGSGTRLTVV.